The rows below give T cell receptor beta chains drawn from one sample of a study of blood T cell repertoires in COVID-19. The repertoire was sequenced with immunoSEQ multiplex PCR; TCRdb's copy has only in-frame clones and lacks some. The sample consists of fewer than 350,000 clones, approximately 80% of them appearing once. The sequenced material came from peripheral blood. These receptors were taken from a woman aged 55-69 years with active or convalescent COVID-19. Both conserved end residues are part of each CDR3. A D gene is named only where the DNA matches it firmly. The listing skips clone size in some rows; elsewhere it reads once, few, many or a size class.

D gene: NA
V gene: TRBV14
J gene: TRBJ1-4
clone size: few
CDR3 protein: CASSQRTVNEKLFF
CDR3 DNA: TGTGCCAGCAGCCAGAGGACAGTGAATGAAAAACTGTTTTTT

D gene: TRBD1
V gene: TRBV6-6
J gene: TRBJ1-3
clone size: NA
CDR3 protein: CASIERTGRNTIYF
CDR3 DNA: TGTGCCAGCATCGAAAGGACAGGGAGAAACACCATATATTTT

D gene: NA
V gene: TRBV7-6
J gene: TRBJ1-5
clone size: NA
CDR3 protein: CASSQTGSGQPQHF
CDR3 DNA: TGTGCCAGCAGCCAAACAGGGAGCGGCCAGCCCCAGCATTTT

D gene: NA
V gene: TRBV23-1
J gene: TRBJ1-2
clone size: NA
CDR3 protein: CASSLQSYGYTF
CDR3 DNA: TGCGCCAGCAGTCTACAGTCCTATGGCTACACCTTC

D gene: NA
V gene: TRBV27
J gene: TRBJ1-1
clone size: NA
CDR3 protein: CASGRTSAQEAFF
CDR3 DNA: TGTGCCAGCGGACGGACTTCAGCCCAAGAAGCTTTCTTT

D gene: TRBD1
V gene: TRBV12-3/TRBV12-4
J gene: TRBJ2-7
clone size: NA
CDR3 protein: CASSHRTGVEQYF
CDR3 DNA: TGTGCCAGCAGTCACCGGACAGGGGTCGAGCAGTACTTC

D gene: NA
V gene: TRBV16
J gene: TRBJ2-2
clone size: few
CDR3 protein: CASSQPIVGGNTGELFF
CDR3 DNA: TGTGCCAGCAGCCAACCGATTGTAGGCGGGAACACCGGGGAGCTGTTTTTT

D gene: TRBD2
V gene: TRBV19
J gene: TRBJ2-3
clone size: NA
CDR3 protein: CASSIRRGGTDTQYF
CDR3 DNA: TGTGCCAGTAGTATTCGGCGGGGGGGCACAGATACGCAGTATTTT

D gene: TRBD1
V gene: TRBV30
J gene: TRBJ2-1
clone size: NA
CDR3 protein: CAWGGQATYNEQFF
CDR3 DNA: TGTGCCTGGGGCGGACAGGCGACCTACAATGAGCAGTTCTTC

D gene: NA
V gene: TRBV7-9
J gene: TRBJ1-2
clone size: NA
CDR3 protein: CASSPPTNYGYTF
CDR3 DNA: TGTGCCAGCAGCCCCCCTACTAACTATGGCTACACCTTC

D gene: TRBD1
V gene: TRBV19
J gene: TRBJ1-5
clone size: NA
CDR3 protein: CASSLTGPLSNQPQHF
CDR3 DNA: TGTGCCAGTAGTTTGACAGGGCCGCTTAGCAATCAGCCCCAGCATTTT

D gene: TRBD1
V gene: TRBV19
J gene: TRBJ1-2
clone size: few
CDR3 protein: CASSTGGQGTVGGYTF
CDR3 DNA: TGTGCCAGTAGTACAGGAGGACAGGGAACGGTCGGTGGCTACACCTTC

D gene: TRBD1
V gene: TRBV7-6
J gene: TRBJ2-6
clone size: NA
CDR3 protein: CASSIRQGANVLTF
CDR3 DNA: TGTGCCAGCAGCATTAGACAGGGAGCCAACGTCCTGACTTTC

D gene: NA
V gene: TRBV19
J gene: TRBJ1-3
clone size: NA
CDR3 protein: CASRQGSSGNTIYF
CDR3 DNA: TGTGCCAGTAGACAGGGAAGCTCTGGAAACACCATATATTTT

D gene: TRBD1
V gene: TRBV10-3
J gene: TRBJ2-2
clone size: NA
CDR3 protein: CAISSDRGPTNTGELFF
CDR3 DNA: TGTGCCATCAGTTCGGACAGGGGGCCTACGAACACCGGGGAGCTGTTTTTT

D gene: TRBD1
V gene: TRBV19
J gene: TRBJ2-1
clone size: once
CDR3 protein: CASSTLDRGGNEQFF
CDR3 DNA: TGTGCCAGTAGCACGTTGGACAGGGGAGGCAATGAGCAGTTCTTC

D gene: NA
V gene: TRBV30
J gene: TRBJ1-1
clone size: NA
CDR3 protein: CAWGRQPGEAFF
CDR3 DNA: TGTGCCTGGGGGCGACAGCCGGGTGAAGCTTTCTTT

D gene: NA
V gene: TRBV19
J gene: TRBJ2-6
clone size: NA
CDR3 protein: CATGPGANVLTF
CDR3 DNA: TGTGCCACTGGGCCGGGAGCCAACGTCCTGACTTTC

D gene: TRBD1
V gene: TRBV5-1
J gene: TRBJ2-5
clone size: NA
CDR3 protein: CASSPGTGHGETQYF
CDR3 DNA: TGCGCCAGCAGCCCTGGGACAGGTCACGGGGAGACCCAGTACTTC

D gene: NA
V gene: TRBV5-6
J gene: TRBJ1-5
clone size: NA
CDR3 protein: CASSLGGFNQPQHF
CDR3 DNA: TGTGCCAGCAGCTTGGGGGGCTTCAATCAGCCCCAGCATTTT

D gene: TRBD1
V gene: TRBV5-1
J gene: TRBJ2-7
clone size: few
CDR3 protein: CASSLGPGTETYEQYF
CDR3 DNA: TGCGCCAGCAGCTTGGGACCCGGGACAGAGACCTACGAGCAGTACTTC

D gene: TRBD1
V gene: TRBV5-1
J gene: TRBJ1-2
clone size: NA
CDR3 protein: CASSFITGVGGYTF
CDR3 DNA: TGCGCCAGCAGCTTTATTACAGGGGTAGGCGGCTACACCTTC